The text below deals with one TCR beta chain. Its antigen has not been determined. No base quality information exists; no much larger clone differs at one position. The data are from a study of control samples from healthy donors and cancer patients (dated by TCRdb to 2018 to 2021). The library was built by means of the immunoSEQ multiplex PCR assay. TCRdb took over this immuneACCESS table, retaining in-frame rearrangements with V and J assigned. Such tables are incomplete; in checked studies, under half of the missing clones stem from an unresolved V gene, and the remainder is unexplained. In all, the sample holds some 200,000 clones, and around 94% of those were seen once. Of the sample, approximately 1.5% falls within the top ten clones. Trimming at the junction amounts to 0 bases on V and 2 bases on J, and the germline ends lie 14 bases apart. Per the germline V gene (reference sequence), GTSNPN is the CDR1 and SVGIG is the CDR2. Its CDR3 holds 15 amino acids, cysteine through phenylalanine. CDR3 DNA only is kept here, 45 bases in frame from base 1.

This TCR was recovered from a man aged 50 or older in good health. The chain was built from TRBV30 and TRBJ2-7; the D gene is unclear. The sample comprised blood. The nucleotides read TGTGCCTGGAGTGTAACCAGGATCGACCCCTACGAGCAGTACTTC. Translation gives CAWSVTRIDPYEQYF.